A selection of T cell receptor beta chains follows, all from one sample in a study of CD8+CD57+ T cells in acquired aplastic anemia. In TCRdb, the reads were re-called with MiXCR into one record per CDR3 protein. The sample includes around 430,000 distinct CDR3 sequences, around 32% of them seen just once. Sequenced input: sorted CD4+, CD8+, or CD8+CD57+ T cells (not recorded which) from PBMCs. The receptors derive from a human donor with aplastic anemia. Both conserved end residues are part of each CDR3. The order of the fields is J gene, V gene, D gene, clone size, CDR3 DNA, CDR3 protein. D genes are given only for firm matches. Not every row has a clone size; where given, it reads once, few, many or a size class.

TRBJ1-6	TRBV2	NA	NA	TGTGCCAGCAGTGACAGTAATCAGCCCCCCCTCCACTTT	CASSDSNQPPLHF
TRBJ2-4	TRBV3-1	NA	NA	TGTGCCAGCAGCCAAGGCGGTGTTCTCCGGGCGTACTTC	CASSQGGVLRAYF
TRBJ1-1	TRBV7-2	NA	many	TGTGCCAGCAGCTTTCAGGGGCCCACGAACACTGAAGCTTTCTTT	CASSFQGPTNTEAFF
TRBJ1-1	TRBV2	NA	NA	TGTGCCAGCTCGTTTACGGTTGAAGCTTTCTTT	CASSFTVEAFF
TRBJ1-3	TRBV10-3	NA	many	TGTGCCATCAGTGATGGGGGAAACACCATATATTTT	CAISDGGNTIYF
TRBJ2-3	TRBV7-6	NA	many	TGTGCCAGCAGCTCGGGACTCCAAGGCCCAGATACGCAGTATTTT	CASSSGLQGPDTQYF
TRBJ2-7	TRBV25-1	NA	NA	TGTGCCAGCAGTGCTAGGAGGGACGGGGACGAGCAGTACTTC	CASSARRDGDEQYF
TRBJ2-7	TRBV14	NA	few	TGTGCCAGCAGTATGATACAGGGATTCGAGCAGTACTTC	CASSMIQGFEQYF
TRBJ1-2	TRBV12-3/TRBV12-4	NA	few	TGTGCCAGCAGTGAAGTAGACAGGTTATCTGGCTACACCTTC	CASSEVDRLSGYTF
TRBJ2-7	TRBV29-1	NA	many	TGCAGCGTTGTTACCAGGACCTTCGTTCGGAGCTCCTACGAGCAGTACTTC	CSVVTRTFVRSSYEQYF
TRBJ1-1	TRBV30	NA	NA	TGTGCCTGGAGCCCGGGAATCACTGAAGCTTTCTTT	CAWSPGITEAFF
TRBJ1-1	TRBV28	NA	NA	TGTGCCAGCAGAACCTCACAGGGACGAAGGCCGAACACTGAAGCTTTCTTT	CASRTSQGRRPNTEAFF
TRBJ2-7	TRBV5-4	NA	NA	TGTGCCAGCAGCTTGACAGGGATACTTACCTACGAGCAGTACTTC	CASSLTGILTYEQYF
TRBJ1-3	TRBV9	NA	NA	TGTGCCAGCAGCGTCGGACCCGACATCGAGCGAAACGCCATATATTTT	CASSVGPDIERNAIYF
TRBJ1-2	TRBV7-9	NA	many	TGTGCCAGCAGCTTAGGGGACAACTATGGCTACACCTTC	CASSLGDNYGYTF
TRBJ1-4	TRBV19	NA	NA	TGTGCCAGTAGTATAGAAGAGACGAGGGACGTCGGAGAAAAACTGTCTTTT	CASSIEETRDVGEKLSF
TRBJ1-1	TRBV20-1	NA	many	TGCAGTGCCAGTAGTTGGGGACGCAAGAACACTGAAGCTTTCTTT	CSASSWGRKNTEAFF
TRBJ2-7	TRBV19	TRBD1	NA	TGTGCCAGTAGCCTCGGGACAGGACCCCCCTACGAGCAGTACTTC	CASSLGTGPPYEQYF
TRBJ1-5	TRBV28	NA	NA	TGTGCCAGCAGTCCTGGGACACTGACCCAGCATTTT	CASSPGTLTQHF
TRBJ1-6	TRBV20-1	TRBD1	many	TGCAGTGCCAGAGCGCAGGGGGGTTTGGATTCACCCCTCCACTTT	CSARAQGGLDSPLHF
TRBJ2-7	TRBV19	NA	NA	TGTGCTAGAGACTCCAGGTCGGGGGAAGCGCACTTC	CARDSRSGEAHF
TRBJ2-6	TRBV19	NA	few	TGTGCCAGTAGTGGCGGGGAAACTGGGGCCAACGTCCTGACTTTC	CASSGGETGANVLTF
TRBJ1-1	TRBV29-1	NA	many	TGCAGCGTTGGCGGACACATCATCGGAGCTTTCTTT	CSVGGHIIGAFF
TRBJ2-1	TRBV5-1	TRBD2	NA	TGCGCCAGCAGCTTGGATCTAGCGGGAAAACGAAACAATGGGCAGTTCTTC	CASSLDLAGKRNNGQFF
TRBJ2-2	TRBV19	NA	few	TGTGCCAGTAGTAGTCCGGGACAAAAGAACACCGGGGAGCTGTTTTTT	CASSSPGQKNTGELFF
TRBJ2-3	TRBV20-1	NA	NA	TGCAGTGCTAGAGCGGGCGGGACCACAGATACGCAGTATTTT	CSARAGGTTDTQYF
TRBJ2-2	TRBV7-7	NA	few	TGTGCTAGCAGCTCGCACACTTTTGGGGAGCTGTTTTTT	CASSSHTFGELFF
TRBJ1-2	TRBV2	NA	NA	TGTGCCAGCTCCTCTTCTTTAGGGCTCTATGGCTACACCTTC	CASSSSLGLYGYTF
TRBJ1-2	TRBV11-1	TRBD1	NA	TGTGCCAGCAGCCCCCAGGGACAGGGATATAACTATGGCTACACCTTC	CASSPQGQGYNYGYTF